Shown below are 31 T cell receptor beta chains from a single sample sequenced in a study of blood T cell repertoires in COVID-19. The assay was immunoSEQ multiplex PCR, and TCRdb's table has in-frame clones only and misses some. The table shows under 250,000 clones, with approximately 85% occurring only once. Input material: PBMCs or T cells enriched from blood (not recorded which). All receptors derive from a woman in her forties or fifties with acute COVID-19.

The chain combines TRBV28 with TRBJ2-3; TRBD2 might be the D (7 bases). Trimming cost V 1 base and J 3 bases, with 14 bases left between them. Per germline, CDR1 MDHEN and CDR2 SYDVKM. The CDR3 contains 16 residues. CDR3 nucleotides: TGTGCCAGCAGTTTATTGGGGGGGGGCCTTACAGATACGCAGTATTTT. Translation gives CASSLLGGGLTDTQYF.

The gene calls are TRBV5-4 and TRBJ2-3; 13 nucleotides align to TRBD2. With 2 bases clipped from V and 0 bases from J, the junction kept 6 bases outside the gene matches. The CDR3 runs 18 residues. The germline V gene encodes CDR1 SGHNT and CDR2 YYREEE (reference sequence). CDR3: CASSLSLAGGRSTDTQYF. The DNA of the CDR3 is TGTGCCAGCAGCTTATCACTAGCGGGGGGGCGGAGCACAGATACGCAGTATTTT. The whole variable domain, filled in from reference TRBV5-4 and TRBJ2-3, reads ETGVTQSPTHLIKTRGQQVTLRCSSQSGHNTVSWYQQALGQGPQFIFQYYREEENGRGNFPPRFSGLQFPNYSSELNVNALELDDSALYLCASSLSLAGGRSTDTQYFGPGTRLTVL.

CDR3 loop: CASSQEGEGYGYTF. CDR3 sequence (DNA): TGTGCCAGCAGCCAAGAGGGGGAGGGTTATGGCTACACCTTC. The chain uses TRBV3-1 (or the pseudogene TRBV3-2) and TRBJ1-2, with D maybe TRBD1 (5 bases). The germline CDR1 and CDR2 sequences are LGHDT and YNNKEL (reference sequence). There are 14 residues in the CDR3. V lost 0 bases to trimming and J lost 5 bases, with 10 bases between them.

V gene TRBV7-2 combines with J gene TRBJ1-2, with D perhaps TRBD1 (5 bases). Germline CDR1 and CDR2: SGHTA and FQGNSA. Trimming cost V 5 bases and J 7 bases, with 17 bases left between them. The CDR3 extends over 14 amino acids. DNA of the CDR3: TGTGCCAGCAGCCCACAAATGGGGGGAGGTGGCTACACCTTC. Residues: CASSPQMGGGGYTF.

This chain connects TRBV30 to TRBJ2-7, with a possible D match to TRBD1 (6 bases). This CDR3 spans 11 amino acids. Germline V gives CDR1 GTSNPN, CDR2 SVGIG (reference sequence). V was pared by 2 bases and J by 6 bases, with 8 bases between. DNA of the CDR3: TGTGCCTGGAGTTTGGACAGCGAGCAGTACTTC. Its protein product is CAWSLDSEQYF.

The CDR3 is CAWSVPKGGAFF. The CDR3 nucleotides are TGTGCCTGGAGTGTACCTAAGGGAGGAGCTTTCTTT. The chain joins TRBV30 to TRBJ1-1; D unresolved. The V end lost 0 bases, the J end lost 10 bases, and 12 bases lay between the germline ends. Germline V CDR1 and CDR2: GTSNPN, SVGIG (reference sequence). This CDR3 has 12 amino acids.

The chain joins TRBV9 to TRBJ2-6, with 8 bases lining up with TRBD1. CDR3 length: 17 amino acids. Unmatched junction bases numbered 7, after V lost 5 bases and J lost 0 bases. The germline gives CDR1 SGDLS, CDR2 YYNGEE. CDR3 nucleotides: TGTGCCAGCAGGCCCGGGACAGGCACCTCTGGGGCCAACGTCCTGACTTTC. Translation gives CASRPGTGTSGANVLTF.

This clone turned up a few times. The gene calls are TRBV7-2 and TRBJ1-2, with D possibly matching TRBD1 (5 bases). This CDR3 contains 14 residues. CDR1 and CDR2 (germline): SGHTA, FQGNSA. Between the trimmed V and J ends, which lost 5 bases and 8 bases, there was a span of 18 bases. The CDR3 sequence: CASSVPRGEVGYTF. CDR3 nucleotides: TGTGCCAGCAGCGTCCCACGGGGGGAGGTGGGCTACACCTTC.

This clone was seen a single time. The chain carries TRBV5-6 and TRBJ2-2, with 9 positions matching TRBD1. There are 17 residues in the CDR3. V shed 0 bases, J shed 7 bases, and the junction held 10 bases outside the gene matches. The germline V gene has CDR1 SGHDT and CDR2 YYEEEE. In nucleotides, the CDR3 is TGTGCCAGCAGCTTGGTAGTAGGACAGGGGTACGGCGGGGAGCTGTTTTTT. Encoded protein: CASSLVVGQGYGGELFF. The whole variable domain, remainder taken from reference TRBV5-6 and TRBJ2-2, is DAGVTQSPTHLIKTRGQQVTLRCSPKSGHDTVSWYQQALGQGPQFIFQYYEEEERQRGNFPDRFSGHQFPNYSSELNVNALLLGDSALYLCASSLVVGQGYGGELFFGEGSRLTVL.

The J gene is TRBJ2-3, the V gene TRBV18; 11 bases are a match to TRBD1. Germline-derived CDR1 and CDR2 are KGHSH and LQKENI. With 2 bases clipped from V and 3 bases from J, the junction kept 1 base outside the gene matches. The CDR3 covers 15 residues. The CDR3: CASSPGQGATDTQYF. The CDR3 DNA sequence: TGTGCCAGCTCACCAGGACAGGGGGCTACAGATACGCAGTATTTT. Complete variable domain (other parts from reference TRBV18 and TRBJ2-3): NAGVMQNPRHLVRRRGQEARLRCSPMKGHSHVYWYRQLPEEGLKFMVYLQKENIIDESGMPKERFSAEFPKEGPSILRIQQVVRGDSAAYFCASSPGQGATDTQYFGPGTRLTVL.

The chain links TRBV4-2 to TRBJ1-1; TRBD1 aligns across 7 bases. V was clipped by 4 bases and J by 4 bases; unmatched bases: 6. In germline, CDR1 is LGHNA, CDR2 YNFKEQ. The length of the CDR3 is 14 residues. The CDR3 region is CASSPDRVGTEAFF. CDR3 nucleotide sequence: TGTGCCAGCAGCCCAGACAGGGTGGGCACTGAAGCTTTCTTT.

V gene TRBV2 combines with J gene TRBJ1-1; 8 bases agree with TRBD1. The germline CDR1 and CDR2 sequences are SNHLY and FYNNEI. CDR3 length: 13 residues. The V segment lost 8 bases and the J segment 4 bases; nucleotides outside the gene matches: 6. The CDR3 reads CASVGQGSTEAFF. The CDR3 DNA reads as TGTGCCAGCGTTGGACAGGGCAGCACTGAAGCTTTCTTT.

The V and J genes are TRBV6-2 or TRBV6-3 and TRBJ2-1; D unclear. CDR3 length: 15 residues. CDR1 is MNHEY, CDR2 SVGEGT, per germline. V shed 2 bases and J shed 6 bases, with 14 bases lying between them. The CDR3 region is CASSYRRDIINEQFF. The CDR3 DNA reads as TGTGCCAGCAGTTACAGGCGAGACATTATCAATGAGCAGTTCTTC.

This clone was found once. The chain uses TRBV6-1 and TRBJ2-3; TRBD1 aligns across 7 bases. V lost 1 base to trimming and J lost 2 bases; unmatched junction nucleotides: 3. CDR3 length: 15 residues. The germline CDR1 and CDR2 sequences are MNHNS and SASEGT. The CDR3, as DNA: TGTGCCAGCAGTGAAGAACAGGGGTTCACAGATACGCAGTATTTT. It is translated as CASSEEQGFTDTQYF.

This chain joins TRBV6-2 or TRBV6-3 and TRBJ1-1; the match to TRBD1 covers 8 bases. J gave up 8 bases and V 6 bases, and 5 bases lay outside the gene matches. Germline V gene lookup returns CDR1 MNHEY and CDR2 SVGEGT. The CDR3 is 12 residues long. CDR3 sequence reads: CASSRGQVEAFF. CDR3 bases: TGTGCCAGCAGCCGGGGACAGGTGGAAGCTTTCTTT.

CDR3 amino acids: CASSGGKYYEQYF. The CDR3 coding sequence is TGTGCCAGCAGCGGCGGGAAGTACTACGAGCAGTACTTC. V gene TRBV27 combines with J gene TRBJ2-7; D perhaps matches TRBD2 (6 bases). V was cut by 6 bases and J by 3 bases, with 12 bases left in between. The CDR3 runs 13 residues. Germline V gene data show CDR1 as MNHEY and CDR2 as SMNVEV (reference sequence).

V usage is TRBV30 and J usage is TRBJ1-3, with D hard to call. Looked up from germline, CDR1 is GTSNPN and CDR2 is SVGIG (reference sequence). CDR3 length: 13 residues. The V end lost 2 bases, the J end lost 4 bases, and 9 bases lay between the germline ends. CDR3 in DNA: TGTGCCTGGAGTTTATCCGGGGGAAACACCATATATTTT. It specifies CAWSLSGGNTIYF.

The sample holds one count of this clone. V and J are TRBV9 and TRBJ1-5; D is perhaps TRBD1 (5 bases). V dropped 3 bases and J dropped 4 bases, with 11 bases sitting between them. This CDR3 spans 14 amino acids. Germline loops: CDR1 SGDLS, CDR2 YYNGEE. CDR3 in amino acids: CASSGHGGNQPQHF. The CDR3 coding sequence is TGTGCCAGCAGCGGACACGGGGGTAATCAGCCCCAGCATTTT.

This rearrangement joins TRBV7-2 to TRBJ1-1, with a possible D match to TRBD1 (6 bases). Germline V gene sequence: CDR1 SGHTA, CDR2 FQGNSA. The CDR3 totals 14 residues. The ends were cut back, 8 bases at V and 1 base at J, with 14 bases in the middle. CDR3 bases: TGTGCCAGCTTAACTAAGACAGGGAACACTGAAGCTTTCTTT. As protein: CASLTKTGNTEAFF.

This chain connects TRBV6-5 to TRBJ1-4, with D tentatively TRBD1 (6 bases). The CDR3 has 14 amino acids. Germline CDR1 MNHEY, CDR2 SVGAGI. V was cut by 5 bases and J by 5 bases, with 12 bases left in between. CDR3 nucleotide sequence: TGTGCCAGCAGTCCCGGGACACCGAATGAAAAACTGTTTTTT. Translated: CASSPGTPNEKLFF.

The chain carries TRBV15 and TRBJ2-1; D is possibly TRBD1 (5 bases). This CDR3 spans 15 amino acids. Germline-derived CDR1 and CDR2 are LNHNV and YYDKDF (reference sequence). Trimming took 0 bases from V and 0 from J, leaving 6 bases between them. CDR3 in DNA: TGTGCCACCAGCAGAGATAGGGGCTCCTACAATGAGCAGTTCTTC. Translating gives CATSRDRGSYNEQFF.

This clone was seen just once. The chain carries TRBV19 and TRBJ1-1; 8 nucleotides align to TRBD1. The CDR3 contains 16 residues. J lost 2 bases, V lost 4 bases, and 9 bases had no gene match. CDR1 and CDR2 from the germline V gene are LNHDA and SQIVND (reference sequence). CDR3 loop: CASSTPSDRANTEAFF. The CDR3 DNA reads TGTGCCAGTAGTACCCCCTCGGACAGGGCCAACACTGAAGCTTTCTTT.

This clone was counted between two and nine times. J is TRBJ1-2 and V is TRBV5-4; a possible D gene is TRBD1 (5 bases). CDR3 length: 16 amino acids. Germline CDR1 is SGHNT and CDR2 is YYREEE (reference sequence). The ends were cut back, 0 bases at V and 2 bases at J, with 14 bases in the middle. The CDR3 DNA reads TGTGCCAGCAGCTTGGGTCTGGACATTACAAACTATGGCTACACCTTC. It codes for CASSLGLDITNYGYTF.

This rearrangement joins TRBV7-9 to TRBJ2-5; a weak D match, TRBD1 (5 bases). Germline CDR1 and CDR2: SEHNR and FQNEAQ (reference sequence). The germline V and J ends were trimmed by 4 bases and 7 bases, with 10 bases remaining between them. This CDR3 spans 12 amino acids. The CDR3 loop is CASSSDTGTQYF. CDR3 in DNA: TGTGCCAGCAGCTCGGACACGGGGACCCAGTACTTC.

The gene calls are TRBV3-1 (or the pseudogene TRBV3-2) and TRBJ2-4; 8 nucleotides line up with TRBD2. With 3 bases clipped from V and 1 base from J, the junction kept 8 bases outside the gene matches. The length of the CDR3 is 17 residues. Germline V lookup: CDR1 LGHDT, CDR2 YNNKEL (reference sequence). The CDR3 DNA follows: TGTGCCAGCAGCCAGTTTACGACTAGCGAGGCCAAAAACATTCAGTACTTC. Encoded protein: CASSQFTTSEAKNIQYF.

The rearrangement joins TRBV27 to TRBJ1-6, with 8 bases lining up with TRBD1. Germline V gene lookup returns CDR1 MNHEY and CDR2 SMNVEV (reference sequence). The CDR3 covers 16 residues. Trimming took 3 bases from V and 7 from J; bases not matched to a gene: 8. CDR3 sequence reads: CASSFGSGGLNSPLHF. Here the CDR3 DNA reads TGTGCCAGCAGTTTCGGATCAGGGGGCCTCAATTCACCCCTCCACTTT.

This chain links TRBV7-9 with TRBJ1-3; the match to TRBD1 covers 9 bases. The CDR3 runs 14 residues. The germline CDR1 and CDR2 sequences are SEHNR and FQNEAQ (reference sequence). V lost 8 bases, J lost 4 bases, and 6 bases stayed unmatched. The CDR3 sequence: CASGRDRAGNTIYF. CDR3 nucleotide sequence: TGTGCCAGCGGCCGGGACAGGGCAGGAAACACCATATATTTT.

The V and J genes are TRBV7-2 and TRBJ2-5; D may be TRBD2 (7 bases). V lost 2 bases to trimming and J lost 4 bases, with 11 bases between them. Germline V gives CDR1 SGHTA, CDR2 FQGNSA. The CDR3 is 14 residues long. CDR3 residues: CASSLPGGGETQYF. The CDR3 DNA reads TGTGCCAGCAGCTTACCGGGGGGCGGAGAGACCCAGTACTTC.

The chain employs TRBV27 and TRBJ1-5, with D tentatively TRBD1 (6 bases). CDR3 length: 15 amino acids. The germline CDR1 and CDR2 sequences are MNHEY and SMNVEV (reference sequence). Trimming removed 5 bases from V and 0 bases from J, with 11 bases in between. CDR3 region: CASSPPGASNQPQHF. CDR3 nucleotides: TGTGCCAGCAGTCCCCCAGGGGCTAGCAATCAGCCCCAGCATTTT.

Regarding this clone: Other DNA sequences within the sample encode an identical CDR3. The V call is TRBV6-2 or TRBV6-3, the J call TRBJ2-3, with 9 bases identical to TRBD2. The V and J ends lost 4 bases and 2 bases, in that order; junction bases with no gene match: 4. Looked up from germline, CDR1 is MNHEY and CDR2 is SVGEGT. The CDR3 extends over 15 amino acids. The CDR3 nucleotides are TGTGCCAGCAGTTTCTTAGCGGGGGCCACAGATACGCAGTATTTT. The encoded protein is CASSFLAGATDTQYF.

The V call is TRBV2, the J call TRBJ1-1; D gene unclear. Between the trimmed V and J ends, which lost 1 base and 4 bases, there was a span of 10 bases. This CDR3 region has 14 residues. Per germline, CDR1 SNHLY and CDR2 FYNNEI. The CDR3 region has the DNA TGTGCCAGCAGTGAAGGGGGAGGGATCACTGAAGCTTTCTTT. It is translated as CASSEGGGITEAFF.